The 3 T cell receptor beta chains below all came from one sample that was sequenced in a study of CD4+ T cells in melanoma. Measured with immunoSEQ multiplex PCR; TCRdb has only the in-frame clones, and not every one. Found here are about 9,900 clones, roughly two thirds of them singletons; the top ten hold around 17%. The sequencing sample was made of cells from a culture (not recorded whether cultured in vitro). Receptors were obtained from a human donor with melanoma.

This clone is medium-sized within its sample. The rearrangement joins TRBV10-3 to TRBJ1-2; tentative D call: TRBD1 (5 bases). Germline V gene data show CDR1 as ENHRY and CDR2 as SYGVKD. The CDR3 sequence is 15 residues long. Trimming shortened V by 5 bases and J by 4 bases, and 17 bases separated the two germline ends. CDR3 sequence: CAISPRSPQGYGYTF. In DNA form, the CDR3 reads TGTGCCATCAGTCCGAGGTCACCCCAGGGCTATGGCTACACCTTC.

The chain uses TRBV7-3 and TRBJ2-1; D may be TRBD2 (6 bases). The V and J ends lost 1 base and 4 bases respectively, with 17 bases between them. In germline, CDR1 is SGHTA, CDR2 FQGTGA. CDR3 length: 17 residues. CDR3 nucleotides: TGTGCCAGCAGCTTAAGGGGAGGCCCAGGGAGGTACAATGAGCAGTTCTTC. The encoded protein is CASSLRGGPGRYNEQFF.

The chain couples TRBV6-6 to TRBJ2-5, with TRBD1 as a possible D gene (6 bases). The last part of the DNA fits TRBJ2-7 better; the J call may be wrong. Germline V gives CDR1 MNHNY, CDR2 SVGAGI (reference sequence). This CDR3 contains 16 residues. The CDR3 loop is CASSYPNRDKSYEQYF. The CDR3, as DNA: TGTGCCAGCAGTTACCCAAACCGGGACAAGTCCTACGAGCAGTACTTC.